The 15 T cell receptor beta chains reported below all come from one sample, sequenced in a study of OX40 agonist ivuxolimab in advanced cancers. Clones were read by immunoSEQ multiplex PCR, and TCRdb kept only the in-frame ones, dropping some. The sample consists of approximately 12,000 clones, 65% to 75% of them appearing once. The source material was CD4+ or CD8+ T cells sorted from blood, sampled in a trial of the OX40 agonist ivuxolimab. All receptors derive from an adult with an advanced solid tumor such as melanoma, head and neck, liver or kidney cancer.

This chain links TRBV6-5 with TRBJ1-4; the match to TRBD1 covers 7 bases. In germline, CDR1 is MNHEY, CDR2 SVGAGI. J was trimmed by 5 bases and V by 6 bases; bases with no gene match: 6. The CDR3 sequence is 14 residues long. CDR3 nucleotide sequence: TGTGCCAGCAGGCCCGGGACAGAGAATGAAAAACTGTTTTTT. It encodes CASRPGTENEKLFF.

By sample fraction, this clone is medium-sized (0.01 to 0.1%). The chain employs TRBV19 and TRBJ1-1; D call uncertain. The CDR3 is 14 amino acids. CDR1 and CDR2 (germline): LNHDA, SQIVND (reference sequence). V lost 7 bases to trimming and J lost 3 bases, with 15 bases between them. The CDR3 here is CASIGSYSDTEAFF. The DNA of the CDR3 is TGTGCCAGTATCGGGTCCTACTCGGACACTGAAGCTTTCTTT.

This clone was counted a single time. Within the sample, other DNA sequences also encode this same CDR3. The chain combines TRBV6-6 with TRBJ2-5; TRBD2 matches at 8 bases. Losses at the gene ends were 6 bases for V and 2 bases for J; bases not matched to a gene: 5. Germline CDR1 reads MNHNY; CDR2 reads SVGAGI (reference sequence). The CDR3 consists of 14 residues. This CDR3 reads CASSLAGGQETQYF. CDR3 nucleotides: TGTGCCAGCAGCCTCGCGGGGGGTCAAGAGACCCAGTACTTC.

The chain carries TRBV5-4 and TRBJ2-7; 9 bases are shared with TRBD1. The CDR3 has 14 amino acids. The germline gives CDR1 SGHNT, CDR2 YYREEE (reference sequence). Germline trimming cut 3 bases from V and 2 bases from J; bases unmatched to any gene: 3. The CDR3 bases are TGTGCCAGCAGCTCCGGGACAGGGACCTACGAGCAGTACTTC. Its protein product is CASSSGTGTYEQYF.

J is TRBJ1-2 and V is TRBV6-6; 9 positions match TRBD1. The CDR3 sequence is 15 residues long. With V trimmed by 2 bases and J by 5 bases, 6 bases remained unmatched. CDR1 is MNHNY and CDR2 is SVGAGI in the germline V gene (reference sequence). CDR3: CASSYDGTGTYGYTF. DNA for the CDR3: TGTGCCAGCAGTTACGACGGGACAGGGACTTATGGCTACACCTTC.

This clone is deemed medium-sized. The chain joins TRBV9 to TRBJ1-1; D not certain. The length of the CDR3 is 13 residues. Germline CDR1 reads SGDLS; CDR2 reads YYNGEE. V was shortened by 2 bases and J by 3 bases, with 8 bases between the two germline ends. CDR3 region: CASSVWSDTEAFF. In nucleotides, the CDR3 is TGTGCCAGCAGCGTTTGGTCAGACACTGAAGCTTTCTTT.

This clone appeared once. Other DNA sequences in this specimen translate into the identical CDR3. V gene TRBV28 combines with J gene TRBJ2-7; D uncertain. The CDR3 is made up of 12 amino acids. Trimming pared 3 bases from V and 4 bases from J, leaving 7 bases between. CDR1 and CDR2 from the germline V gene are MDHEN and SYDVKM. The CDR3 is CASSFARYEQYF. The DNA of the CDR3 is TGTGCCAGCAGTTTTGCGCGTTACGAGCAGTACTTC.

This chain joins TRBV19 and TRBJ1-1; D uncertain. The V gene lost 5 bases and the J gene lost 6 bases, with 13 bases spanning the gap. Germline V gene sequence: CDR1 LNHDA, CDR2 SQIVND (reference sequence). The CDR3 spans 13 residues. In nucleotides, the CDR3 is TGTGCCAGTAGTGATGCGGGGTGGCCTGAAGCTTTCTTT. This codes for CASSDAGWPEAFF.

This chain joins TRBV19 and TRBJ1-5; TRBD1 might be the D (6 bases). The germline CDR1 and CDR2 sequences are LNHDA and SQIVND (reference sequence). The CDR3 consists of 17 residues. The V end was cut by 7 bases, the J end by 1 base, with 20 bases between. CDR3 DNA: TGTGCCAGTATCCCAACAGGGATTGGGGGCAGCAATCAGCCCCAGCATTTT. It encodes CASIPTGIGGSNQPQHF.

This clone showed up just a few times. This rearrangement joins TRBV10-3 to TRBJ2-1, with 8 bases fitting TRBD1. The germline V gene has CDR1 ENHRY and CDR2 SYGVKD. The CDR3 totals 14 residues. Trimming cost V 3 bases and J 6 bases; bases outside gene matches: 4. DNA of the CDR3: TGTGCCATCAGTGATGGGACAGGCCTCAATGAGCAGTTCTTC. Protein product: CAISDGTGLNEQFF.

Judged by abundance, this clone is medium-sized. The CDR3 loop reads CASRFGTGPNEQYF. CDR3 DNA: TGCGCCAGCAGATTCGGGACGGGGCCGAACGAGCAGTACTTC. This chain connects TRBV4-1 to TRBJ2-7; D may match TRBD1 or TRBD2 (5 bases each). CDR3 length: 14 residues. The V gene lost 6 bases and the J gene lost 5 bases, with 17 bases spanning the gap. In germline, CDR1 is MGHRA, CDR2 YSYEKL.

The rearrangement joins TRBV5-1 to TRBJ2-7, with TRBD2 matching 7 bases. The CDR3 consists of 14 residues. J lost 3 bases, V lost 0 bases, and 3 bases had no gene match. Germline V gives CDR1 SGHRS, CDR2 YFSETQ. Here the CDR3 DNA reads TGCGCCAGCAGCTTGGGCGGGGGAGGCTACGAGCAGTACTTC. It specifies CASSLGGGGYEQYF.

The chain is built from TRBV28 and TRBJ1-3; TRBD1 is a possible D gene (6 bases). V was trimmed by 5 bases and J by 3 bases, leaving 11 bases between them. CDR1 and CDR2 from the germline V gene are MDHEN and SYDVKM. The CDR3 length is 14 residues. CDR3 coding DNA: TGTGCCAGCAGTCTACAGGGATATGGAAACACCATATATTTT. It is translated as CASSLQGYGNTIYF.

The chain joins TRBV4-3 to TRBJ2-5; the match to TRBD1 covers 10 bases. The J call may be wrong; the DNA end is better matched by TRBJ2-7. Germline lookup yields CDR1 LGHNA and CDR2 YSLEER. CDR3 length: 18 amino acids. Written as DNA, the CDR3 is TGCGCCAGCAGCCAAGTTAAAATAGGGGGGACAGGGGACTACGAGCAGTACTTC. Translating it yields CASSQVKIGGTGDYEQYF.

The rearrangement links TRBV27 to TRBJ2-7, with 9 bases aligning to TRBD2. This CDR3 contains 17 residues. V shed 3 bases, J shed 1 base, and the junction held 10 bases outside the gene matches. The germline gives CDR1 MNHEY, CDR2 SMNVEV (reference sequence). CDR3 in amino acids: CASSFRSMLAGSYEQYF. CDR3 nucleotides: TGTGCCAGCAGTTTCCGGAGTATGCTAGCGGGATCCTACGAGCAGTACTTC.